This T cell receptor beta chain was recorded in a study of post-analysis software for immune sequencing data. Whole-study context: Relapsing-remitting, secondary progressive and progressive-relapsing multiple sclerosis courses were included. Study results and caveats: Pronounced co-clustering by F measure was evident among identically batched samples. Four or five TRBV segments, TRBV5-6, TRBV5-1 and TRBV20-1 among them, were found more frequent in patients than controls. Controls' normalized Chao1 diversity significantly exceeded that of multiple sclerosis patients.

V lost 5 bases and J 6 bases, leaving 13 bases between the germline ends. Germline CDR1 is MNHNY and CDR2 is SVGAGI (reference sequence). This CDR3 contains 13 residues. This clonotype showed up just once. What it recognizes is unknown. Each TCR beta cDNA library carried unique molecular identifiers. There were about 1 to 10 million T cells, and approximately 480,000 cDNA molecules came from them. Via MiXCR, TCRdb re-called the PCR reads, giving one row per CDR3 protein. The sample lists under 650,000 distinct CDR3 sequences, about 44% occurring once. Sequencing input: blood. The J gene is TRBJ1-2, the V gene TRBV6-6; D may be TRBD1 (6 bases). This TCR came from a girl between 10 and 17 years old with multiple sclerosis. The CDR3 DNA is TGTGCCAGCAGTCCCGGGACACCTAATGGCTACACCTTC. Encoded protein: CASSPGTPNGYTF.